One and the same sample provided the 14 T cell receptor beta chains below, sequenced in a study of cytomegalovirus exposure and HLA in healthy donors. Using immunoSEQ multiplex PCR, the repertoire was profiled, and TCRdb retains in-frame clones only, with some absent. The table shows 110,000 or so clones, with about 91% occurring only once. Sequenced: PBMCs. The source of these receptors is a man aged 18 to 30 in good health and CMV-seronegative.

Of note for this clone: A read error may account for a junction end that differs from germline. V is TRBV29-1 and J is TRBJ2-7; 9 positions match TRBD1. Germline CDR1 and CDR2: SQVTM and ANQGSEA. This CDR3 has 12 amino acids. The CDR3 region is CSVGQGRYEQHF. As DNA, the CDR3 is TGCAGCGTCGGACAGGGGCGGTACGAGCAGCACTTC.

The table lists this clone with a few counts. CDR3 sequence: CASSDRNFQPQHF. For the CDR3, the DNA is TGTGCCAGTAGCGACAGAAACTTTCAGCCCCAGCATTTT. The rearrangement uses TRBV19 and TRBJ1-5, with D perhaps TRBD1 (5 bases). Per germline, CDR1 LNHDA and CDR2 SQIVND (reference sequence). The CDR3 has 13 amino acids. V gave up 6 bases and J gave up 6 bases, with 12 bases separating them.

J is TRBJ2-3 and V is TRBV19; 9 bases agree with TRBD2. This CDR3 spans 15 amino acids. CDR1 is LNHDA and CDR2 is SQIVND in the germline V gene (reference sequence). V shed 6 bases and J 0 bases; nucleotides not matched to a gene: 4. The CDR3 here is CASSLLAGSTDTQYF. For the CDR3, the DNA is TGTGCCAGTAGCCTCCTAGCGGGAAGCACAGATACGCAGTATTTT.

CDR3 DNA sequence: TGTGCCAGCAGCTTAAATCCCGGTGGAAAACTGTTTTTT. Its translation: CASSLNPGGKLFF. The rearrangement uses TRBV7-7 and TRBJ1-4; the D is unclear. The length of the CDR3 is 13 residues. V lost 2 bases to trimming and J lost 10 bases, with 11 bases between them. CDR1 is SSHAT and CDR2 is FNYEAQ in the germline V gene (reference sequence).

The chain combines TRBV9 with TRBJ1-2, with TRBD1 matching over 8 bases. The CDR3 covers 14 residues. Per the germline V gene, CDR1 is SGDLS and CDR2 is YYNGEE. Trimming took 4 bases from V and 8 from J; bases not matched to a gene: 10. The CDR3 spells CASSPGTGRSGYTF. CDR3 sequence (DNA): TGTGCCAGCAGCCCGGGGACAGGACGTAGCGGCTACACCTTC.

This chain joins TRBV7-7 and TRBJ2-1; TRBD2 agrees at 10 bases. CDR3 length equals 16 residues. CDR1 and CDR2 from the germline V gene are SSHAT and FNYEAQ (reference sequence). V lost 4 bases and J lost 7; bases outside the gene matches: 10. DNA for the CDR3: TGTGCCAGCAGCTCAGGACTAGCGGAGACTCTAAATGAGCAGTTCTTC. As protein: CASSSGLAETLNEQFF.

V and J are TRBV9 and TRBJ2-1; 7 positions agree with TRBD2. Trimming at V came to 4 bases and at J to 3 bases, leaving 7 bases not matched to a gene. CDR3 size: 15 residues. CDR1 and CDR2 from the germline V gene are SGDLS and YYNGEE. The CDR3 reads CASSPGLGNYNEQFF. DNA of the CDR3: TGTGCCAGCAGCCCTGGACTAGGGAACTACAATGAGCAGTTCTTC.

Only one count was recorded for this clone. This rearrangement joins TRBV5-1 to TRBJ1-2, with 7 bases identical to TRBD1. The CDR3 spans 14 residues. The V gene's germline CDR1 is SGHRS and CDR2 YFSETQ. J lost 2 bases, V lost 2 bases, and 3 bases had no gene match. The CDR3, as DNA: TGCGCCAGCAGCTTAACACAGGGGAACTATGGCTACACCTTC. Translated: CASSLTQGNYGYTF.

J is TRBJ1-5 and V is TRBV5-5; 7 nucleotides align to TRBD1. V gave up 2 bases and J gave up 0 bases; unmatched junction bases: 5. CDR1 and CDR2 (germline): SGHKS, YYEKEE (reference sequence). This CDR3 contains 16 residues. Written as DNA, the CDR3 is TGTGCCAGCAGCTTAAGGACAGGAGCTAGCAATCAGCCCCAGCATTTT. It codes for CASSLRTGASNQPQHF.

This clone was recorded once. This rearrangement joins TRBV9 to TRBJ1-6; D might be TRBD1 (6 bases). With 0 bases removed from V and 5 bases from J, the gap between germline ends came to 9 bases. Germline-derived CDR1 and CDR2 are SGDLS and YYNGEE. CDR3 length: 15 residues. The CDR3 reads CASSVGTANNSPLHF. The DNA of the CDR3 is TGTGCCAGCAGCGTAGGGACAGCTAATAATTCACCCCTCCACTTT.

This clone was found once. This sequence joins TRBV2 and TRBJ2-4, with 10 bases matching TRBD2. The CDR3 sequence is 14 residues long. Trimming cost V 6 bases and J 5 bases; bases outside gene matches: 4. CDR1 and CDR2 (germline): SNHLY, FYNNEI. The CDR3 loop is CASRIGLAENIQYF. For the CDR3, the DNA is TGTGCCAGCAGGATCGGACTAGCGGAAAACATTCAGTACTTC.

The chain joins TRBV27 to TRBJ2-7; 9 bases fit TRBD1. The germline CDR1 and CDR2 sequences are MNHEY and SMNVEV (reference sequence). The V and J ends lost 1 base and 3 bases, in that order; junction bases with no gene match: 7. The CDR3 sequence is 16 residues long. DNA of the CDR3: TGTGCCAGCAGTTTATGGGTCCCGGGACAGGGCTACGAGCAGTACTTC. Its protein product is CASSLWVPGQGYEQYF.

This clone has more than one count but fewer than ten. The chain uses TRBV5-6 and TRBJ1-2; a weak D match, TRBD1 (6 bases). V was shortened by 4 bases and J by 3 bases, with 10 bases between the two germline ends. The CDR3 totals 13 residues. Per the germline V gene, CDR1 is SGHDT and CDR2 is YYEEEE. CDR3 DNA: TGTGCCAGCAGCGCGGACAGTTACTATGGCTACACCTTC. Translated, it gives CASSADSYYGYTF. Variable domain in full (rest from reference TRBV5-6 and TRBJ1-2): DAGVTQSPTHLIKTRGQQVTLRCSPKSGHDTVSWYQQALGQGPQFIFQYYEEEERQRGNFPDRFSGHQFPNYSSELNVNALLLGDSALYLCASSADSYYGYTFGSGTRLTVV.

The rearrangement uses TRBV13 and TRBJ2-2; D gene unclear. V was pared by 5 bases and J by 9 bases, with 16 bases between. Germline V lookup: CDR1 PRHDT, CDR2 FYEKMQ (reference sequence). The CDR3 extends over 14 amino acids. The DNA of the CDR3 is TGTGCCAGCAGCCCCGCACTGAGGTTGAGGGAGCTGTTTTTT. It encodes CASSPALRLRELFF. The variable domain in full, with the rest retrieved from reference TRBV13 and TRBJ2-2, is AAGVIQSPRHLIKEKRETATLKCYPIPRHDTVYWYQQGPGQDPQFLISFYEKMQSDKGSIPDRFSAQQFSDYHSELNMSSLELGDSALYFCASSPALRLRELFFGEGSRLTVL.